The rows below give T cell receptor beta chains drawn from one sample of a study of cytomegalovirus exposure and HLA in healthy donors. Using immunoSEQ multiplex PCR, the repertoire was profiled, and TCRdb retains in-frame clones only, with some absent. Of about 160,000 clones detected, under 90% appear once; the ten largest clones hold approximately 4.5%. The sample taken for sequencing was PBMCs. The source of these receptors is a man aged 25-45 years in good health and CMV-seronegative. CDR3s include the opening cysteine and the closing phenylalanine or tryptophan. D genes are given only for firm matches. Clone size appears in some rows only: once, few, many, or a class for an expanded clone.

clone size	V gene	J gene	D gene	CDR3 DNA	CDR3 protein
.	TRBV23-1	TRBJ1-1	.	TGCGCCAGCCGAAGTCGGTTTGAAGCTTTCTTT	CASRSRFEAFF
.	TRBV15	TRBJ2-3	TRBD1	TGTGCCACCAGCAGAGACAGGGGGCTGGCAGCTAGTGATACGCAGTATTTT	CATSRDRGLAASDTQYF
few	TRBV28	TRBJ1-1	.	TGTGCCAGCAGTTTAGCCAGAAGCACTGAAGCTTTCTTT	CASSLARSTEAFF
once	TRBV28	TRBJ2-1	.	TGTGCCAGCGCCCGCGGGGGCGCCTACAATGAGCAGTTCTTC	CASARGGAYNEQFF
.	TRBV4-3	TRBJ1-1	.	TGCGCCAGCAGCCATCTCCGGGGAGGCGCCACTGAAGCTTTCTTT	CASSHLRGGATEAFF
once	TRBV5-1	TRBJ2-3	TRBD2	TGCGCCAGCAGCTCCACCGGTTTAGCGGGGCTCACAGATACGCAGTATTTT	CASSSTGLAGLTDTQYF
.	TRBV4-2	TRBJ2-1	.	TGTGCCAGCAGCCAAGATGGTTTCGGGGGAGCGGCTGAGCAGTTCTTC	CASSQDGFGGAAEQFF
once	TRBV30	TRBJ1-5	TRBD1	TGTGCCTTCGGACAGGGATTCGGTCAGCCCCAGCATTTT	CAFGQGFGQPQHF
few	TRBV5-4	TRBJ2-7	TRBD1	TGTGCCAGCAGCTTACCGGCAGGGGGCAACTACGAGCAGTACTTC	CASSLPAGGNYEQYF
.	TRBV14	TRBJ1-1	.	TGTGCCAGCAGCCACGGCCCGGTTCTACAGGCTCCCTCCTACACTGAAGCTTTCTTT	CASSHGPVLQAPSYTEAFF
.	TRBV7-9	TRBJ2-3	TRBD1	TGTGCCAGCAGCTCGCCAGGGGGCCTCACAGATACGCAGTATTTT	CASSSPGGLTDTQYF
.	TRBV15	TRBJ2-7	.	TGTGCCACCAGCAGACCTGTCTCCTCCTACGAGCAGTACTTC	CATSRPVSSYEQYF
.	TRBV5-1	TRBJ2-5	TRBD2	TGCGCCAGCAGCTTGGGGGCGACTAGCGGGGGGACCCGAGGGACCCAGTACTTC	CASSLGATSGGTRGTQYF
.	TRBV6-5	TRBJ1-2	TRBD1	TGTGCCAGCAGTTACGCCAGGGGACAGCTCTATGGCTACACCTTC	CASSYARGQLYGYTF
.	TRBV7-9	TRBJ1-4	.	TGTGCCAGCAGCTTAGAGGAGGGAGCAAATGAAAAACTGTTTTTT	CASSLEEGANEKLFF
few	TRBV28	TRBJ1-2	.	TGTGCCAGCAGCACAGGCTTGGTTGGCTACACCTTC	CASSTGLVGYTF
once	TRBV2	TRBJ1-2	.	TGTGCCAGCACCCTACAGAGGCGCGGGTACTATGGCTACACCTTC	CASTLQRRGYYGYTF
.	TRBV19	TRBJ1-1	.	TGTGCCAGTAGTATAGGTCCGGGGTGGAGGACTGAAGCTTTCTTT	CASSIGPGWRTEAFF
once	TRBV30	TRBJ2-7	TRBD1	TGTGCCTGGAGGGAACAGGGGGCTTATTACGAGCAGTACTTC	CAWREQGAYYEQYF
.	TRBV15	TRBJ2-1	TRBD1	TGTGCCACCAGCCGGGACAGAACTGACAATGAGCAGTTCTTC	CATSRDRTDNEQFF
few	TRBV5-6	TRBJ1-1	.	TGTGCCAGCACAACAGGGCCCCCTCCACGGGGCACTGAAGCTTTCTTT	CASTTGPPPRGTEAFF
.	TRBV6-6	TRBJ2-7	.	TGTGCCAGCAGTTACTCTCCTCAACTAGTCGGTAAGCAGTACTTC	CASSYSPQLVGKQYF
.	TRBV18	TRBJ1-5	.	TGTGCCAGCTCCCTACAGGGTTGGCATCAGCCCCAGCATTTT	CASSLQGWHQPQHF
once	TRBV6-5	TRBJ1-2	.	TGTGCCAGCAGGCCGGGGCGGGGCTATGGCTACACCTTC	CASRPGRGYGYTF
.	TRBV11-1	TRBJ2-6	TRBD1	TGTGCCAGCAGCTCAGGGGGTCTAGGGTCTGGGGCCAACGTCCTGACTTTC	CASSSGGLGSGANVLTF
.	TRBV7-9	TRBJ2-3	.	TGTGCCAGCAGCTTAGCGTGGGACATAAGAACAGATACGCAGTATTTT	CASSLAWDIRTDTQYF